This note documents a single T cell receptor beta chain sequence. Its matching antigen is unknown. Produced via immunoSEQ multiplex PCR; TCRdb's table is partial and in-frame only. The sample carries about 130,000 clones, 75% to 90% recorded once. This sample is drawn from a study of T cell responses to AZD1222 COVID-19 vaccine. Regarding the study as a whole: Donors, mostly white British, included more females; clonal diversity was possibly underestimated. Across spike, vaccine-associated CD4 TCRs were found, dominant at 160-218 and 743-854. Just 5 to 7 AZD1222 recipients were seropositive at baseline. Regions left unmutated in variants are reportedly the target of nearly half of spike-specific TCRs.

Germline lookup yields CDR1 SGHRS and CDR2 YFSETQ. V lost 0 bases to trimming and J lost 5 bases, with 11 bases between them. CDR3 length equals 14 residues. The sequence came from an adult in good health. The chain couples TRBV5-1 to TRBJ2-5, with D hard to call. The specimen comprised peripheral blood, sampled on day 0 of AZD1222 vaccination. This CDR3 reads CASSLVPEHETQYF. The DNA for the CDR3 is TGCGCCAGCAGCTTGGTGCCGGAGCATGAGACCCAGTACTTC.